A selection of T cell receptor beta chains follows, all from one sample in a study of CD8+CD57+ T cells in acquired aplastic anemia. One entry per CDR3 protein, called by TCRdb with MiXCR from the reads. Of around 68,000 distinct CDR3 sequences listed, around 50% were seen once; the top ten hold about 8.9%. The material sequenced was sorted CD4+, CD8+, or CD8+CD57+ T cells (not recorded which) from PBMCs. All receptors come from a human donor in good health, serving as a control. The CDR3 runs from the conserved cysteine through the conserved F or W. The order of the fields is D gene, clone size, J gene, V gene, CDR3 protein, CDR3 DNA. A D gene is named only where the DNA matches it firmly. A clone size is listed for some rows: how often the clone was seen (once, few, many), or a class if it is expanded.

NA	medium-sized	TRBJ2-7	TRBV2	CASSGGPTTEQYF	TGTGCCAGCAGCGGGGGACCTACGACCGAGCAGTACTTC
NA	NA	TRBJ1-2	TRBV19	CASKAGPSAYGYTF	TGTGCCAGTAAGGCAGGTCCCTCTGCGTATGGCTACACCTTC
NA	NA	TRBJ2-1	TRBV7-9	CASSLDEQFF	TGTGCCAGCAGCTTAGATGAGCAGTTCTTC
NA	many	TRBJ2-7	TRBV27	CASSLKRDKDYEQYF	TGTGCCAGCAGTTTAAAACGGGACAAGGACTACGAGCAGTACTTC
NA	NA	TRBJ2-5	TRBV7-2	CASSPGFQETQYF	TGTGCCAGTAGTCCAGGGTTCCAAGAGACCCAGTACTTC
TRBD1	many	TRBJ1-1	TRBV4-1	CASSQTPTGYTEAFF	TGCGCCAGCAGCCAAACACCGACAGGGTATACTGAAGCTTTCTTT
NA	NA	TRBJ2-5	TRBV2	CANVTWESQYF	TGTGCCAACGTGACCTGGGAGTCCCAGTACTTC
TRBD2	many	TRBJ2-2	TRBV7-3	CASSSGDSNTGELFF	TGTGCCAGCAGCAGCGGGGACTCGAACACCGGGGAGCTGTTTTTT
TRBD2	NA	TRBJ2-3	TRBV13	CASSPGTSGRAPDTQYF	TGTGCCAGCAGTCCAGGGACTAGCGGGAGGGCCCCTGATACGCAGTATTTT
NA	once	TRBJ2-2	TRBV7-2	CASSPTGNTGELFF	TGTGCCAGCAGCCCCACAGGGAACACCGGGGAGCTGTTTTTT
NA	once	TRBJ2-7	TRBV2	CASRAQGISYEQYF	TGTGCTAGCAGGGCCCAGGGGATCTCCTACGAGCAGTACTTC
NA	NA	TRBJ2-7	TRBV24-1	CATSGGINEQYF	TGTGCCACCAGTGGAGGGATCAACGAGCAGTACTTC
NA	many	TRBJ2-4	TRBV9	CASSVGGTGSENIQYF	TGTGCCAGCAGCGTGGGGGGTACAGGGAGTGAGAACATTCAGTACTTC
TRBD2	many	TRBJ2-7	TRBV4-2	CASSQDRGGRSYEQYF	TGTGCCAGCAGCCAAGATCGTGGCGGGAGATCCTACGAGCAGTACTTC
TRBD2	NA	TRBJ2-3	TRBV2	CASSPLAGGDTQYF	TGTGCCAGCAGCCCTCTAGCGGGGGGAGATACGCAGTATTTT
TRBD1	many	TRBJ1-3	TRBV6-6	CASRSVGQRNTIYF	TGTGCCAGCAGAAGCGTGGGACAGCGAAACACCATATATTTT
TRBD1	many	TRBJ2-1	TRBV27	CASSRNRGATVNEQFF	TGTGCCAGCAGCCGGAACAGGGGTGCCACGGTCAATGAGCAGTTCTTC
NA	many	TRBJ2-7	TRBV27	CASKGTRTYEQYF	TGTGCCAGCAAGGGGACACGGACCTACGAGCAGTACTTC
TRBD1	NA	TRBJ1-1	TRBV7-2	CASSLEGATEAFF	TGTGCCAGCAGCCTAGAGGGGGCCACTGAAGCTTTCTTT
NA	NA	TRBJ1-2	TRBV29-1	CSVLRGNYGYTF	TGCAGCGTGTTGAGGGGGAACTATGGCTACACCTTC
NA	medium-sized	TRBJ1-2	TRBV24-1	CATSDSTGYGYTF	TGTGCCACCAGTGATTCCACAGGGTATGGCTACACCTTC
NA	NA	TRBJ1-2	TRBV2	CASSEEAGNYGYTF	TGTGCCAGCAGTGAAGAAGCAGGGAACTATGGCTACACCTTC
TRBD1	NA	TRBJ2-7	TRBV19	CASRARGQGSYEQYF	TGTGCCAGTAGAGCTCGGGGACAGGGCTCCTACGAGCAGTACTTC
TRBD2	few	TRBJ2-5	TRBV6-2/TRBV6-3	CASSYSVSLAGLQETQYF	TGTGCCAGCAGTTACTCCGTCTCACTAGCGGGCCTCCAAGAGACCCAGTACTTC
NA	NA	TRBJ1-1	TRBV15	CATSRDLSNTEAFF	TGTGCCACCAGCAGAGATCTATCGAACACTGAAGCTTTCTTT